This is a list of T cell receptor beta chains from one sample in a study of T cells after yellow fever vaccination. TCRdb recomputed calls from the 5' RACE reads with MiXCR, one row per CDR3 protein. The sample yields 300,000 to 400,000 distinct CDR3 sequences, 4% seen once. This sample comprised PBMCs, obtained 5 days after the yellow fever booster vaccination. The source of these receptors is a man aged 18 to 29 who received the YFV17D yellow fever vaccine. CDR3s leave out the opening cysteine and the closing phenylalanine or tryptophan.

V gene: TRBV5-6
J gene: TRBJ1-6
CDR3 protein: ASSLDWTADSPLH

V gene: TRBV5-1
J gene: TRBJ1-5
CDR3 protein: ASSLEGGVNQPQH

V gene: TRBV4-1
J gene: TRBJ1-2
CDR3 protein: ASSQDNYGYT

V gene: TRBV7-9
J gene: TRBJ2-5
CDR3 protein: ASSLAGSETQY

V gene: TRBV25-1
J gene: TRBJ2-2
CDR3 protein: ASSGEGHGELF

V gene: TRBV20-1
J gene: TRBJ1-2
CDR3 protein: SASSPALANYGYT

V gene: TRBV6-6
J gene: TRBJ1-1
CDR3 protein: ASSYQGARRAEAF

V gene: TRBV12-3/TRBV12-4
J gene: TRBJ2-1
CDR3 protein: ASSFSTSGGYNEQF

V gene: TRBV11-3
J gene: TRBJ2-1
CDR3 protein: ASSFEGAEQF

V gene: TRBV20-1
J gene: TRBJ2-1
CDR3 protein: SAEKVGDPYNEQF

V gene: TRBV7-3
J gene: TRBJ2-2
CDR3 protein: ASTNLLERGELF

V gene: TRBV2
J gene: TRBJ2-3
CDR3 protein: ASSGLAGGSDTQY

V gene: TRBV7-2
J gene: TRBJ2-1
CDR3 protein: ASSTATGVSYNEQF

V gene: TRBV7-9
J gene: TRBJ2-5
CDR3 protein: ASSTATGGEETQY

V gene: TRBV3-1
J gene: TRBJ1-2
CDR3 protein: ASSQHGGDPIYGYT

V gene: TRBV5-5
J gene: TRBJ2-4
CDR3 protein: ASSLGGGQGVLNIQY

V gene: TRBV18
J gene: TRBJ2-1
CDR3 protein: ASSPIRQGDNEQF

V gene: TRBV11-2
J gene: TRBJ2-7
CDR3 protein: ASSQTEGVGQY

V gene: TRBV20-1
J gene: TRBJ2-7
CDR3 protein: SARADGHYEQY

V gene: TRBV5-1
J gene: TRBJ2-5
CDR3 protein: ASSLGQGEETQY

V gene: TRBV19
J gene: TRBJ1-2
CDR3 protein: ASSILDRDGYT

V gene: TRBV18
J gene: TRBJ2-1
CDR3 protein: ASSPIINNEQF

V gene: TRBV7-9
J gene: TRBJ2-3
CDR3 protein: ASLTLDSGAPDTQY

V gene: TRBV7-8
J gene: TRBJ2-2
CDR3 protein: ASSRDRGLPGELF

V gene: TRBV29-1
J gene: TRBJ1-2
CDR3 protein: SEGGPIGYT

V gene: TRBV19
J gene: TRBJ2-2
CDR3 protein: ASSPASGVSPGELF

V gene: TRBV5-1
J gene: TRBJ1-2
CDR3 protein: ASSFGQGLGYT

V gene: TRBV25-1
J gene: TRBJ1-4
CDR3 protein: ASSGQSEKLF

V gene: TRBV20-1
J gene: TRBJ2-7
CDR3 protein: SANLPGASSYEQY

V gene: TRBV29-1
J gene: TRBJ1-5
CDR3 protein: SAGADPNQPQH

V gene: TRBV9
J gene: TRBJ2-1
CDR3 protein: ASSVGGDLNNEQF

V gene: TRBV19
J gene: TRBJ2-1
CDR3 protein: ASTTGPVQF

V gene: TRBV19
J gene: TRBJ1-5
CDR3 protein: ASSTPGAQH

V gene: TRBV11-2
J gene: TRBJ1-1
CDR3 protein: ASSFIGDLGYEAF

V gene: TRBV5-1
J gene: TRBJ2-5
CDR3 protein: ASSLGIAGGPGQETQY

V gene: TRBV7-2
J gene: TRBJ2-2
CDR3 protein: ASSFGTGNTGELF

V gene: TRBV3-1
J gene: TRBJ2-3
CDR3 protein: ASSPIRGTQY

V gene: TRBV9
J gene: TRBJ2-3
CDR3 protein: ASSVNPTEVILTDTQY

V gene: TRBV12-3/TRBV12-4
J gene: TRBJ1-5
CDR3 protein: ASTMGGVSGQPQH

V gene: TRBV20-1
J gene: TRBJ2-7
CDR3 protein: SARDRDGYEQY

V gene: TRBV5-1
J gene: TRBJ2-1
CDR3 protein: ASSLDRGGGYNEQF

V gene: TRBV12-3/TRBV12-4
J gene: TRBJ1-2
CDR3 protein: ASRTGVGGYT

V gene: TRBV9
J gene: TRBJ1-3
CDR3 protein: ASSPGPSGNTIY

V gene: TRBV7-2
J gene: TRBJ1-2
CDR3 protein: ASSLLTRTGNYGYT

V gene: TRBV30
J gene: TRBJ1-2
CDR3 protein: AWRGLGLEYGYT

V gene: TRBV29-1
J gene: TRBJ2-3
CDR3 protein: SARRGSDTQY

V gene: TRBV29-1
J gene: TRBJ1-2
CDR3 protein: SVGGQGVRGYT

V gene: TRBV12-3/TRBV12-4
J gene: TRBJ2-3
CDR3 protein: ASSSYYDPSTDTQY

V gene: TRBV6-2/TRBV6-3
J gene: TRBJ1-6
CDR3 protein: ASSTGTSSPLH

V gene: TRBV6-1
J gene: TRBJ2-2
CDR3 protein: ASSEPASTTGELF